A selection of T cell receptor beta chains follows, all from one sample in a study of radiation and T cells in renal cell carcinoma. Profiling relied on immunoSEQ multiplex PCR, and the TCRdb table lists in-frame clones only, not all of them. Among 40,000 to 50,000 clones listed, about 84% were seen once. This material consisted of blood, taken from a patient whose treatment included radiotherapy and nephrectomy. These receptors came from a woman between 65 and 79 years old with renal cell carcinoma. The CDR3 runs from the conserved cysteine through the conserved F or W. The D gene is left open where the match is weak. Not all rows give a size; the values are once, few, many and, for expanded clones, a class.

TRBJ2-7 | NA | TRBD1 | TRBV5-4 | CASSPRTGAYEQYF | TGTGCCAGCAGCCCCCGGACAGGGGCCTACGAGCAGTACTTC
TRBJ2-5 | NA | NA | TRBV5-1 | CASSSRETQYF | TGCGCCAGCAGCTCGAGGGAGACCCAGTACTTC
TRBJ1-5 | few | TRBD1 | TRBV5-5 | CASSPGTGGSQPQHF | TGTGCCAGCAGCCCCGGGACAGGCGGGAGTCAGCCCCAGCATTTT
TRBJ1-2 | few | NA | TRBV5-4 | CASSLADRPFGGYTF | TGTGCCAGCAGCTTGGCTGACAGACCCTTCGGGGGCTACACCTTC
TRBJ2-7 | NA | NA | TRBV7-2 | CASSTSRGGYEQYF | TGTGCCAGCAGCACCTCGAGGGGGGGGTACGAGCAGTACTTC
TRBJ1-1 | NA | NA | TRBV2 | CASSEDASTEAFF | TGTGCCAGCAGTGAAGATGCGAGCACTGAAGCTTTCTTT
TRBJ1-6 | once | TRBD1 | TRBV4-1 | CASSLTGGADSPLHF | TGCGCCAGCAGCCTCACAGGGGGCGCGGATTCACCCCTCCACTTT
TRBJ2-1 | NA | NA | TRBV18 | CASFTGVGSYNEQFF | TGTGCCAGCTTCACAGGAGTTGGCTCCTACAATGAGCAGTTCTTC
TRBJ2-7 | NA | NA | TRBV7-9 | CASSLVAPSPYEQYF | TGTGCCAGCAGCTTAGTGGCTCCGAGCCCCTACGAGCAGTACTTC
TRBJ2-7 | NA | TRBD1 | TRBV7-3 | CASSFGDRGQQYF | TGTGCCAGCAGCTTTGGTGACAGGGGACAGCAGTACTTC
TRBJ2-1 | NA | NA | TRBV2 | CASRAGGSYNEQFF | TGTGCCAGCAGGGCGGGCGGGTCCTACAATGAGCAGTTCTTC
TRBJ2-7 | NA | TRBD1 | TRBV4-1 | CASSQESQGAYEQYF | TGCGCCAGCAGCCAAGAGTCGCAGGGGGCTTACGAGCAGTACTTC
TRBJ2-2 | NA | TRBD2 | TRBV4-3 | CASSPGTSANTGELFF | TGCGCCAGCAGCCCCGGGACTAGCGCGAACACCGGGGAGCTGTTTTTT
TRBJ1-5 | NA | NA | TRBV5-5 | CASSRDGRDQPQHF | TGTGCCAGCAGCCGGGATGGCAGGGATCAGCCCCAGCATTTT
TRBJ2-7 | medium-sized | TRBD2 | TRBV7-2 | CASSLGRTSGASEQYF | TGTGCCAGCAGCTTAGGGAGGACTAGCGGGGCGAGCGAGCAGTACTTC
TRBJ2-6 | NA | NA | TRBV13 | CASSLGMLAGANVLTF | TGTGCCAGCAGCTTAGGGATGCTGGCGGGGGCCAACGTCCTGACTTTC
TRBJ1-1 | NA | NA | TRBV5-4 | CASSLGSTEAFF | TGTGCCAGCAGCTTGGGTAGCACTGAAGCTTTCTTT
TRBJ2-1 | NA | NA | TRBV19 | CASSLGPNLGEQFF | TGTGCCAGTAGTTTGGGACCCAATTTGGGTGAGCAGTTCTTC
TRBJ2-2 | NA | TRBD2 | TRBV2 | CASSASGRGTDTGELFF | TGTGCCAGCAGTGCTAGCGGGAGAGGGACCGACACCGGGGAGCTGTTTTTT
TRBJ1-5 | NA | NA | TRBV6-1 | CASSPPGQPQHF | TGTGCCAGCAGTCCGCCTGGACAGCCCCAGCATTTT
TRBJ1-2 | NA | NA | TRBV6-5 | CASSYSGGEWGYGYTF | TGTGCCAGCAGTTACTCCGGGGGAGAGTGGGGCTATGGCTACACCTTC
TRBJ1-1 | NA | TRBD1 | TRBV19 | CASRKRQGLDTEAFF | TGTGCCAGTAGGAAAAGACAGGGTTTAGACACTGAAGCTTTCTTT
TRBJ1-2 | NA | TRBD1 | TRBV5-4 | CASSLGTGAGYGYTF | TGTGCCAGCAGCCTTGGGACAGGGGCAGGCTATGGCTACACCTTC
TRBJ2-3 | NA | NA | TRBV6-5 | CASSRGVGGANTQYF | TGTGCCAGCAGTAGGGGGGTAGGGGGCGCGAATACGCAGTATTTT
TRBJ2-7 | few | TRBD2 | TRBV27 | CASSLATSGTYEQYF | TGTGCCAGCAGCCTTGCGACTAGCGGGACATACGAGCAGTACTTC
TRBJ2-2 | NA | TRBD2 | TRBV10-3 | CAISERLAGGPSTGELFF | TGTGCCATCAGTGAAAGGCTAGCGGGGGGGCCGAGCACCGGGGAGCTGTTTTTT
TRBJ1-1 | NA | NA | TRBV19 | CASSPGLMNTEAFF | TGTGCCAGTAGTCCAGGGTTGATGAACACTGAAGCTTTCTTT
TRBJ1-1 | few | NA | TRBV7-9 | CASSSMGRHTEAFF | TGTGCCAGCAGCTCTATGGGCCGGCACACTGAAGCTTTCTTT
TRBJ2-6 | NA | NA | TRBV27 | CASSLGGSGANVLTF | TGTGCCAGCAGCCTAGGGGGCTCTGGGGCCAACGTCCTGACTTTC
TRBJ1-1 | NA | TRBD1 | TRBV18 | CASSPGTGPTEAFF | TGTGCCAGCTCACCCGGGACAGGGCCCACTGAAGCTTTCTTT
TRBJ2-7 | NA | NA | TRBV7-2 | CASSRGGPYEQYF | TGTGCCAGCAGCCGGGGTGGTCCCTACGAGCAGTACTTC
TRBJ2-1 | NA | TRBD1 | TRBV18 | CASSPFGQAGQGNEQFF | TGTGCCAGCTCACCCTTCGGCCAGGCGGGACAGGGGAATGAGCAGTTCTTC
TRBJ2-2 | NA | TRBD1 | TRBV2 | CASSVAGTGLPGELFF | TGTGCCAGCAGCGTAGCCGGGACAGGGCTTCCCGGGGAGCTGTTTTTT
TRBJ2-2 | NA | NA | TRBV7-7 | CASSPTVPGRELFF | TGTGCCAGCAGCCCGACAGTCCCGGGCCGGGAGCTGTTTTTT
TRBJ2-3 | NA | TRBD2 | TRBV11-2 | CASSYGTSGSTDTQYF | TGTGCCAGCAGCTATGGGACTAGCGGAAGCACAGATACGCAGTATTTT
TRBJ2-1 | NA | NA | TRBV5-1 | CASSVDLPGDEQFF | TGCGCCAGCAGCGTGGACCTCCCCGGTGATGAGCAGTTCTTC
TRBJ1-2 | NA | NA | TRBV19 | CASSMWDGYGYTF | TGTGCCAGTAGTATGTGGGACGGCTATGGCTACACCTTC
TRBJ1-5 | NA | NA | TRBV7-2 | CASSPAPFSNQPQHF | TGTGCCAGCAGCCCGGCACCTTTTAGCAATCAGCCCCAGCATTTT
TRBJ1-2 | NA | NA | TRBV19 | CASSMSMVGYGYTF | TGTGCCAGTAGTATGTCTATGGTCGGCTATGGCTACACCTTC
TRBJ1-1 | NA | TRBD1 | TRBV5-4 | CASSFRDRGRLGTEAFF | TGTGCCAGCAGCTTCCGGGACAGGGGGCGATTGGGTACTGAAGCTTTCTTT
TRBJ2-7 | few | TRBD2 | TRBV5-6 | CASSLMGGRAYEQYF | TGTGCCAGCAGCTTGATGGGCGGGAGGGCGTACGAGCAGTACTTC
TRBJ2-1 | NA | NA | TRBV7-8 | CASSPGRVGGEQFF | TGTGCCAGCAGCCCGGGGCGGGTCGGCGGTGAGCAGTTCTTC
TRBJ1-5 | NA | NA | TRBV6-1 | CASKVGDYSNQPQHF | TGTGCCAGCAAGGTAGGAGATTATAGCAATCAGCCCCAGCATTTT
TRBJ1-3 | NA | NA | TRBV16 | CASSQSGRGSSGNTIYF | TGTGCCAGCAGCCAATCAGGGAGGGGGAGCTCTGGAAACACCATATATTTT
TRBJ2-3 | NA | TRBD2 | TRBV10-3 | CATAKLAGVSDTQYF | TGTGCCACCGCAAAACTAGCGGGAGTTTCAGATACGCAGTATTTT
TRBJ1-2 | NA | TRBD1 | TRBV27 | CASRLGTAYGYTF | TGTGCCAGCAGACTCGGGACAGCCTATGGCTACACCTTC
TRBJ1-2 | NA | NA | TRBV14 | CASSQDTGGRNYGYTF | TGTGCCAGCAGCCAAGATACCGGGGGGCGTAACTATGGCTACACCTTC
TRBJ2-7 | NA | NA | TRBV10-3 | CAISDSDRSSYEQYF | TGTGCCATCAGTGATAGCGACAGGTCCTCCTACGAGCAGTACTTC
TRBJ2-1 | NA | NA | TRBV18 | CASSPSGGTSSYNEQFF | TGTGCCAGCTCACCAAGCGGAGGGACGAGCTCCTACAATGAGCAGTTCTTC
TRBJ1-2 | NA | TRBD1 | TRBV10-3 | CAISDPATGASGYTF | TGTGCCATCAGTGACCCCGCGACAGGGGCTTCGGGCTACACCTTC
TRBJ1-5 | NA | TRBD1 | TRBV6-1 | CASSELDRAEQPQHF | TGTGCCAGCAGTGAACTCGACAGGGCAGAACAGCCCCAGCATTTT
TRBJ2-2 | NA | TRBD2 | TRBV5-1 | CASSLGAGDTGELFF | TGCGCCAGCAGCTTGGGGGCGGGAGACACCGGGGAGCTGTTTTTT
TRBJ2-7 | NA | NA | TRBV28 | CASSLLAPLGQGSYEQYF | TGTGCCAGCAGTTTACTCGCCCCTCTCGGGCAGGGGTCCTACGAGCAGTACTTC
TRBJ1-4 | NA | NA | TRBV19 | CASSMPRGGGPNEKLFF | TGTGCCAGTAGTATGCCCCGCGGAGGGGGGCCTAATGAAAAACTGTTTTTT
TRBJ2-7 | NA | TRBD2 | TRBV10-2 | CASSEDWVGLAGLPSDEQYF | TGCGCCAGCAGTGAGGATTGGGTCGGTCTAGCGGGTCTCCCGTCGGACGAGCAGTACTTC
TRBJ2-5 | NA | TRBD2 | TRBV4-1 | CASSQDEGLAGEETQYF | TGCGCCAGCAGCCAAGATGAAGGACTAGCGGGGGAAGAGACCCAGTACTTC
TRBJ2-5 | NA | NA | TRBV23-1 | CASSQGLLRKETQYF | TGCGCCAGCAGTCAAGGCCTCCTTAGGAAAGAGACCCAGTACTTC
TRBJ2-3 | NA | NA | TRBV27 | CASSLSWGTDTQYF | TGTGCCAGCAGTTTAAGCTGGGGCACAGATACGCAGTATTTT
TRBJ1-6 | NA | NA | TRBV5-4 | CASSPSGPTRILGSLHF | TGTGCCAGCAGCCCTTCGGGCCCAACCCGCATATTGGGATCCCTCCACTTT
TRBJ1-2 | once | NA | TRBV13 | CASSSWTGVNYGYTF | TGTGCCAGCAGCTCCTGGACGGGCGTCAACTATGGCTACACCTTC